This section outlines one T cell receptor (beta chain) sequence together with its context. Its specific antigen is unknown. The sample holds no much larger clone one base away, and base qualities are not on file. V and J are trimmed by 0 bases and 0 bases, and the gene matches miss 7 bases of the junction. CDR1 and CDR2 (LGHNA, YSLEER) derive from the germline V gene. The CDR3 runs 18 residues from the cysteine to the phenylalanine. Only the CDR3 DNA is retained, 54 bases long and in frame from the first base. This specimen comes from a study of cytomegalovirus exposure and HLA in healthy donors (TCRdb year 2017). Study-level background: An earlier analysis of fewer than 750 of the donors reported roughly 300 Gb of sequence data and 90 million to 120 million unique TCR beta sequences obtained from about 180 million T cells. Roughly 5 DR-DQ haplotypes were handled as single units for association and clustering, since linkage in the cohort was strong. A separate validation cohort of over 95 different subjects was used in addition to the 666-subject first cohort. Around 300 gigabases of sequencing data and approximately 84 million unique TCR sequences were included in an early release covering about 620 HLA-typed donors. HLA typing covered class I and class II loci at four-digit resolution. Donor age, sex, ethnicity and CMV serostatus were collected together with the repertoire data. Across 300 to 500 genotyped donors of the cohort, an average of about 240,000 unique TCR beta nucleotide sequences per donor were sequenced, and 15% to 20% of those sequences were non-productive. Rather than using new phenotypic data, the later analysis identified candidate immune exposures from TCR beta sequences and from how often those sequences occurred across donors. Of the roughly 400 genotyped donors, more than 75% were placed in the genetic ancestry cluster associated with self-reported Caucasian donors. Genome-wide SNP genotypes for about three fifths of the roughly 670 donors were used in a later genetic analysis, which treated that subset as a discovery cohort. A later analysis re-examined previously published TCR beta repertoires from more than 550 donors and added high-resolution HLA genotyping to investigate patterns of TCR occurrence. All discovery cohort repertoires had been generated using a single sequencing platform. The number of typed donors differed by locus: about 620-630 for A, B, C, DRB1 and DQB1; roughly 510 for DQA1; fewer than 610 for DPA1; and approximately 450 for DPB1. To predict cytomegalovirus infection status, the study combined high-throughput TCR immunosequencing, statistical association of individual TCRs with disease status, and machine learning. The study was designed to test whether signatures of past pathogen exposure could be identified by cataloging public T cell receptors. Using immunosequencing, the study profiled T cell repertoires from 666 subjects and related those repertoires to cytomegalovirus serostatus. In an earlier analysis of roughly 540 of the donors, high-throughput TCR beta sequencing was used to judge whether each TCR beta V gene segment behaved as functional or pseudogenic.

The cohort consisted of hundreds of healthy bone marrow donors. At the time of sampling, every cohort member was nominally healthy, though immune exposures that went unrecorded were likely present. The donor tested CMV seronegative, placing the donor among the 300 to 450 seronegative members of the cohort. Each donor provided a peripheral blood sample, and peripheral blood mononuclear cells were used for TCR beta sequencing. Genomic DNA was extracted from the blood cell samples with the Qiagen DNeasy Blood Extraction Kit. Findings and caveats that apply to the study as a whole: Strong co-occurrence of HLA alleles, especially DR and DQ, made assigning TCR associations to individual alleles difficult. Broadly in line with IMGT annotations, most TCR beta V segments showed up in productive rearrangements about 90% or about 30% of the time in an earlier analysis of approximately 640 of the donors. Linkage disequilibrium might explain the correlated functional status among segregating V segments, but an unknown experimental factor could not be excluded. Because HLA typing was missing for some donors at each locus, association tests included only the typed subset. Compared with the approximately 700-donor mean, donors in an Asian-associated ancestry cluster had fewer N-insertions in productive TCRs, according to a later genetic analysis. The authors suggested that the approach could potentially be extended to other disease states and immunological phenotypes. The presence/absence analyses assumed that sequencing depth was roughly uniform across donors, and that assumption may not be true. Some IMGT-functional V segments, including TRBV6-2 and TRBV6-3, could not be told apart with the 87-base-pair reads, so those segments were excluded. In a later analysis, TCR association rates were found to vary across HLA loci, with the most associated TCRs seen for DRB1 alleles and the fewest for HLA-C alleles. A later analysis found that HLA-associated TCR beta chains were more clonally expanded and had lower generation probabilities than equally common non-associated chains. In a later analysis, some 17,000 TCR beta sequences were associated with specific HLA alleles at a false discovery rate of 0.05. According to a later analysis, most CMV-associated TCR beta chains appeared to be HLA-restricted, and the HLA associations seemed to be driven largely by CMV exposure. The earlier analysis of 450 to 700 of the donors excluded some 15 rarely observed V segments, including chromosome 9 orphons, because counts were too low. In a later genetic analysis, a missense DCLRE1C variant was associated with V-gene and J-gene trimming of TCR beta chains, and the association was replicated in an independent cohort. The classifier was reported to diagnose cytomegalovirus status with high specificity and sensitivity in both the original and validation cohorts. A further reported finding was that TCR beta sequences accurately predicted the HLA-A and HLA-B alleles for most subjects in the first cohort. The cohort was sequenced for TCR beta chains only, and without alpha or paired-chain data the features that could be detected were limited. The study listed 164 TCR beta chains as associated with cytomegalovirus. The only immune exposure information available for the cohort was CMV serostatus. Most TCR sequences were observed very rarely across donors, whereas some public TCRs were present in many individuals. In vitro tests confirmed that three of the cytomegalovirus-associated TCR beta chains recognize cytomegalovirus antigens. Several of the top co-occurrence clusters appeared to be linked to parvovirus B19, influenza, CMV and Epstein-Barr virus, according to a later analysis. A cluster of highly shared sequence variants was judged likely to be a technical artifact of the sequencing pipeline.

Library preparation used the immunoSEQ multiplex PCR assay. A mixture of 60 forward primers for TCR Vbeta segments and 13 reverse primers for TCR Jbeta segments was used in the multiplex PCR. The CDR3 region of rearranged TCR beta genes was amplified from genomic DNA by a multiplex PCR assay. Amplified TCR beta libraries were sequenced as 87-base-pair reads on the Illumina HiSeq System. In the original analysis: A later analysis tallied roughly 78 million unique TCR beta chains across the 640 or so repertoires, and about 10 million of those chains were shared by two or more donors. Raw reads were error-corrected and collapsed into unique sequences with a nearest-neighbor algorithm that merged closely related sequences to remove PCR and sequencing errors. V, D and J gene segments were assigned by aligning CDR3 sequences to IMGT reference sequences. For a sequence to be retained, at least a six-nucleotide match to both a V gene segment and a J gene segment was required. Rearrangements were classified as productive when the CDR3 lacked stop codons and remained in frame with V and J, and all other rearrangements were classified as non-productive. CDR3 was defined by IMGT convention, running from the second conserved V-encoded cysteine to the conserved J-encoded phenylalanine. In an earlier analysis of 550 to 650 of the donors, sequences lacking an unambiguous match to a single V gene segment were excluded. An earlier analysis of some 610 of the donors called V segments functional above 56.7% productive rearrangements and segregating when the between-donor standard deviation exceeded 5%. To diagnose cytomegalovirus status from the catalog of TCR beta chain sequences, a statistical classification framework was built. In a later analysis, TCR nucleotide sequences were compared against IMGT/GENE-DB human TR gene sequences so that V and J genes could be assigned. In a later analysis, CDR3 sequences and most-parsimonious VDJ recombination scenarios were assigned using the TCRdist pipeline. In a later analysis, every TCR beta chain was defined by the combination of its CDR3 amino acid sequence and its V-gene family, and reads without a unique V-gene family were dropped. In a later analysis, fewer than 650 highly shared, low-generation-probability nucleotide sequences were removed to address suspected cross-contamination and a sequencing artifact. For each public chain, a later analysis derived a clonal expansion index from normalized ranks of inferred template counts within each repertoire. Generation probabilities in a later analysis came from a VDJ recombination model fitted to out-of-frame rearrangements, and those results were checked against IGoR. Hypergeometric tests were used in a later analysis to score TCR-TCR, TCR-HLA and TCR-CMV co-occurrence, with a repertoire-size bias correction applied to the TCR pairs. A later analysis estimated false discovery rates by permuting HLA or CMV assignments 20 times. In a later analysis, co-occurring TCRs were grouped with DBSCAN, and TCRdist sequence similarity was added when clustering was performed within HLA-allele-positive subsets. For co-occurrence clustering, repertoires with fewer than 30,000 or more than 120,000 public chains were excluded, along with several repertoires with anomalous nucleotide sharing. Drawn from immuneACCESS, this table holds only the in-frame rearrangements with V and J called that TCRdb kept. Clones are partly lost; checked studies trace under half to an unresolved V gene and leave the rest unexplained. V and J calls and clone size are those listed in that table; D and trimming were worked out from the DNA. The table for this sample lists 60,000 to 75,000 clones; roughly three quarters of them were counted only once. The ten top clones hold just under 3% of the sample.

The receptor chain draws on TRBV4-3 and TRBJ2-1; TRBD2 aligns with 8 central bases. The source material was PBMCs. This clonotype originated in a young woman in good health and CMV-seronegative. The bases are TGCGCCAGCAGCCAAGAAAGCGGGGGATTGAGCTCCTACAATGAGCAGTTCTTC. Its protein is CASSQESGGLSSYNEQFF.